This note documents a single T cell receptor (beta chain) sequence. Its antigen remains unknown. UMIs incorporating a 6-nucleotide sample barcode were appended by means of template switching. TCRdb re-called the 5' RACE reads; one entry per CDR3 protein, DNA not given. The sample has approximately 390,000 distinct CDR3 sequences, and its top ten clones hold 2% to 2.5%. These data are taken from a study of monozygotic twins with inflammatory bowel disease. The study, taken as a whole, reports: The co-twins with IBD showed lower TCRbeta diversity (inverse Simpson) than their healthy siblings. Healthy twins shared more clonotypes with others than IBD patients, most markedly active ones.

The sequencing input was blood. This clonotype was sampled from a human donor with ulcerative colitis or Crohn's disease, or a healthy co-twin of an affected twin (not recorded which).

CDR3 residues: CASSQVMRSGGWDDTQYF. V and J are TRBV4-2 and TRBJ2-3; TCRdb returns TRBD2, unconfirmable since there is no DNA. This CDR3 has 18 residues. CDR1 is LGHNA, CDR2 YNFKEQ, per germline.